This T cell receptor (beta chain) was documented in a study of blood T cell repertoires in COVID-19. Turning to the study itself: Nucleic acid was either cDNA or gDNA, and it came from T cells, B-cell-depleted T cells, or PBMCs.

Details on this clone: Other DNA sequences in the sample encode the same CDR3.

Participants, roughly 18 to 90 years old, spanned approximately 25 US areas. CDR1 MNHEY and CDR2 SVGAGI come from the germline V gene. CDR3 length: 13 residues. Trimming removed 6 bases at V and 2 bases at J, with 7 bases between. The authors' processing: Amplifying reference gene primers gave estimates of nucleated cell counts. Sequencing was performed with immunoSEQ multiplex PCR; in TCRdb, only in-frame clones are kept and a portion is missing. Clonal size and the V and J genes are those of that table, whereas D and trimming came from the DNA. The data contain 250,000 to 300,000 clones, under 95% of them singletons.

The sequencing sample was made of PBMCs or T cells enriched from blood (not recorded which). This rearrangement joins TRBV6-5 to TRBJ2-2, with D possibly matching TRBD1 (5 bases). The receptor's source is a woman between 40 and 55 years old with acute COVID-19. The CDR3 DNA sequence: TGTGCCAGCAGGGGGCGAAACACCGGGGAGCTGTTTTTT. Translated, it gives CASRGRNTGELFF.